The 10 T cell receptor beta chains below were found in one sample sequenced in a study of blood T cell repertoires in COVID-19. Generated by immunoSEQ multiplex PCR, the TCRdb table keeps only in-frame clones and is missing some. Of about 270,000 clones listed, under 95% are singletons. Sequencing was carried out using PBMCs or T cells enriched from blood (not recorded which). All receptors come from a woman in her thirties or forties with acute COVID-19.

This clone was counted a single time. The V call is TRBV7-3, the J call TRBJ1-2; D uncertain. The CDR3 sequence is 11 residues long. The V end was cut by 4 bases, the J end by 4 bases, with 4 bases between. Germline values: CDR1 SGHTA, CDR2 FQGTGA. CDR3 sequence (DNA): TGTGCCAGCAGCTCCGGCTATGGCTACACCTTC. Translation gives CASSSGYGYTF.

The chain carries TRBV5-1 and TRBJ2-1, with 12 positions matching TRBD2. Germline lookup yields CDR1 SGHRS and CDR2 YFSETQ. CDR3 length: 17 residues. J gave up 2 bases and V 1 base, and 4 bases lay outside the gene matches. The CDR3: CASSLSSGGAPYNEQFF. The CDR3 DNA reads TGCGCCAGCAGCTTGTCTAGCGGGGGGGCCCCCTACAATGAGCAGTTCTTC.

Points on this clone: At the DNA level, this CDR3 is encoded by other sequences in the same sample as well. V usage is TRBV2 and J usage is TRBJ1-5, with TRBD1 matching 7 bases. Per germline, CDR1 SNHLY and CDR2 FYNNEI. This CDR3 has 13 residues. The trim removed 6 bases at V and 7 bases at J, leaving 6 bases unmatched. The CDR3 DNA reads as TGTGCCAGCAGCCGACAAGGGGGCCAGCCCCAGCATTTT. It codes for CASSRQGGQPQHF.

This clone has just one count. The identical CDR3 is also encoded by other nucleotide sequences in the sample. The chain carries TRBV6-5 and TRBJ1-2; 8 bases match TRBD1. The CDR3 is 14 residues long. J was trimmed by 7 bases and V by 2 bases; bases with no gene match: 6. CDR1 MNHEY and CDR2 SVGAGI come from the germline V gene. The CDR3 loop is CASSYTGQGAGYTF. CDR3 sequence (DNA): TGTGCCAGCAGTTACACCGGACAGGGAGCTGGCTACACCTTC.

The genes are TRBV24-1 and TRBJ2-7; D ambiguous. The CDR3 extends over 12 amino acids. Germline V gives CDR1 KGHDR, CDR2 SFDVKD. V was shortened by 4 bases and J by 0 bases, with 3 bases between the two germline ends. The CDR3 region has the DNA TGTGCCACCAGTGACGGCTCCTACGAGCAGTACTTC. It translates to CATSDGSYEQYF.

The chain uses TRBV6-5 and TRBJ1-1; D is possibly TRBD1 (6 bases). The length of the CDR3 is 14 residues. V shed 6 bases and J shed 1 base, with 12 bases lying between them. CDR1 and CDR2 from the germline V gene are MNHEY and SVGAGI. Here the CDR3 DNA reads TGTGCCAGCAGACCTACAGGGACGAACACTGAAGCTTTCTTT. Protein sequence: CASRPTGTNTEAFF.

The V call is TRBV11-2, the J call TRBJ1-2; D is uncertain. Germline CDR1 reads SGHAT; CDR2 reads FQNNGV. The ends were cut back, 2 bases at V and 1 base at J, with 2 bases in the middle. There are 12 residues in the CDR3. CDR3 amino acids: CASSLHNYGYTF. The CDR3 region has the DNA TGTGCCAGCAGCTTACATAACTATGGCTACACCTTC.

This rearrangement joins TRBV18 to TRBJ1-4; perhaps TRBD1 as D (5 bases). Trimming took 1 base from V and 0 from J, leaving 12 bases between them. The germline V gene encodes CDR1 KGHSH and CDR2 LQKENI. There are 17 residues in the CDR3. The CDR3 spells CASSPQGRSATNEKLFF. The CDR3 coding sequence is TGTGCCAGCTCACCACAGGGGCGATCCGCAACTAATGAAAAACTGTTTTTT.

This clone has more than one count but fewer than ten. The chain carries TRBV25-1 and TRBJ2-4; 9 nucleotides line up with TRBD1. V gave up 3 bases and J gave up 8 bases; unmatched junction bases: 8. Germline V gene lookup returns CDR1 MGHDK and CDR2 SYGVNS. The CDR3 contains 15 residues. This CDR3 reads CASSDQGTGKDIQYF. CDR3 in DNA: TGTGCCAGCAGTGACCAAGGGACAGGGAAAGACATTCAGTACTTC.

V and J are TRBV28 and TRBJ1-2; D is possibly TRBD1 (6 bases). Trimming took off 5 bases at V and 5 bases at J, with 12 bases between the two ends. Germline V gene lookup returns CDR1 MDHEN and CDR2 SYDVKM. The CDR3 runs 13 residues. The CDR3 here is CASSLGGPYGYTF. In nucleotides, the CDR3 is TGTGCCAGCAGTCTCGGGGGGCCTTATGGCTACACCTTC.